This entry features one T cell receptor beta chain sequence. Its antigen remains unidentified. This record comes from a study of T cell responses to AZD1222 COVID-19 vaccine. Sequencing was performed with immunoSEQ multiplex PCR; in TCRdb, only in-frame clones are kept and a portion is missing. In the table there are roughly 120,000 clones, over 85% of which are singletons. Study-level findings and limits: Spike was spanned by vaccine-associated CD4 TCRs, with dominance at 160-218 and 743-854.

Sequenced here: peripheral blood, sampled 28 days after the second AZD1222 dose. The sequence came from an adult who received the AZD1222 COVID-19 vaccine.

CDR3 residues: CASSYRGANTEAFF. CDR3 bases: TGTGCCAGCAGTTACAGGGGGGCGAACACTGAAGCTTTCTTT. The chain combines TRBV6-6 with TRBJ1-1; the D gene is possibly TRBD1 (6 bases). CDR1 and CDR2 (germline): MNHNY, SVGAGI (reference sequence). V was shortened by 2 bases and J by 1 base, with 8 bases between the two germline ends. The CDR3 loop spans 14 amino acids.